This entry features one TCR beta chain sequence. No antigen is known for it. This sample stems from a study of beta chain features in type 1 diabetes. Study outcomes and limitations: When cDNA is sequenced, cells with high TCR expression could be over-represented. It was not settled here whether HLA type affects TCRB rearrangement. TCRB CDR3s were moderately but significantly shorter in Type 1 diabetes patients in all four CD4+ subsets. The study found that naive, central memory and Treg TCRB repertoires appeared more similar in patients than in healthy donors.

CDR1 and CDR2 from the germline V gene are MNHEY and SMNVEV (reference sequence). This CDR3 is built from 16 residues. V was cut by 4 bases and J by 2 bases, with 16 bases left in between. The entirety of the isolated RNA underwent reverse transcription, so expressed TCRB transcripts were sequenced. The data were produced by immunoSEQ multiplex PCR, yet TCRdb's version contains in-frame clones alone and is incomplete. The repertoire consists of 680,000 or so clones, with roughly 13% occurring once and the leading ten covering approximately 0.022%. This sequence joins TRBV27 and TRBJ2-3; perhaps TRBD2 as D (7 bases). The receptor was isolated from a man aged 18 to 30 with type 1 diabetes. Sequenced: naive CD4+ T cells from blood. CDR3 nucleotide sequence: TGTGCCAGCAGTTCGGGGGGCCACTACTACACAGATACGCAGTATTTT. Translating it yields CASSSGGHYYTDTQYF.